The clone carrying this T cell receptor (beta chain) was picked up a small number of times. Its antigen remains unknown. This entry comes from a study of regulatory T cells in long-lasting Graves disease. Study findings and constraints: Whereas about a thousand public clonotypes were shared by new patients, persistent patients shared more, at some 2,500.

Both iRepertoire HTBI primers and Arm-PCR of CDR3 regions were used to build the TCR beta libraries. Per the study methods: Sequenced samples collectively carried about 62 TRBV and 15 or so TRBJ segments. TCRdb reprocessed the multiplex PCR reads with MiXCR, giving one entry per CDR3 protein. The V and J calls and clone size are TCRdb's, not the authors'. Of roughly 500,000 distinct CDR3 sequences listed, about 20% were seen once; the top ten hold about 8.3%. Stated time point: persistent/refractory GD, antithyroid drugs over 5 years with positive TRAb. RNA from PBMCs was the source of the TCR library. The clonotype was recovered from a female donor with Graves disease. The starting material was peripheral blood mononuclear cells (PBMCs), obtained when the disease was refractory, from a patient treated with antithyroid drugs.

The CDR3 reads CSARRDILLGPQHF. The CDR3 DNA follows: TGCAGTGCTAGGCGGGACATCCTCCTAGGGCCCCAGCATTTT. The chain uses TRBV20-1 and TRBJ1-5; maybe TRBD1 (6 bases). The germline gives CDR1 DFQATT, CDR2 SNEGSKA (reference sequence). The ends were cut back, 3 bases at V and 9 bases at J, with 18 bases in the middle. The CDR3 contains 14 residues.